These 9 T cell receptor beta chains came from one sample sequenced in a study of neurological immune-mediated disorders (dated by TCRdb to the late 2010s). Preparation of the library involved 5' RACE. Sequencing was carried out with an Illumina HiSeq 2500. Through fastp at Q25 and MiXCR, TCRdb rebuilt clones from the public reads, retaining in-frame beta chains. All rows with the same CDR3 protein become a single entry with the most common DNA and genes. In this sample the table shows 15,000 to 20,000 distinct CDR3 sequences, about a quarter of which occur a single time. Around a third of the sample comes from the top ten. The sequenced sample consisted of PBMCs. These receptors were taken from a man aged 45-60 years with HTLV-1-associated myelopathy (HAM/TSP).

This rearrangement joins TRBV5-1 to TRBJ1-2; 8 bases match TRBD1. Germline CDR1 reads SGHRS; CDR2 reads YFSETQ. This CDR3 region has 15 residues. Trimming cost V 3 bases and J 6 bases; bases outside gene matches: 10. The CDR3 spells CASSSSPTGEHGYTF. CDR3 nucleotides: TGCGCCAGCAGCTCCTCGCCGACAGGGGAACATGGCTACACCTTC.

This clonotype was counted only a few times. The V gene is TRBV12-3 or TRBV12-4, the J gene TRBJ2-6; D perhaps matches TRBD2 (5 bases). CDR3 length: 14 amino acids. Trimming cost V 5 bases and J 1 base, with 6 bases left between them. CDR3 sequence reads: CASSRGSGANVLTF. The DNA of the CDR3 is TGTGCCAGCAGTCGGGGTTCTGGGGCCAACGTCCTGACTTTC.

This sequence joins TRBV5-6 and TRBJ1-5; 8 nucleotides match TRBD1. V shed 5 bases, J shed 5 bases, and the junction held 12 bases outside the gene matches. The V gene's germline CDR1 is SGHDT and CDR2 YYEEEE. The CDR3 sequence is 16 residues long. The CDR3 nucleotides are TGTGCCAGCAGTTACTGGACAGGGAGGTACGATCAGCCCCAGCATTTT. Translation gives CASSYWTGRYDQPQHF.

V and J are TRBV20-1 and TRBJ2-1; 8 positions agree with TRBD2. The germline V gene encodes CDR1 DFQATT and CDR2 SNEGSKA (reference sequence). CDR3 length: 14 amino acids. V was pared by 0 bases and J by 10 bases, with 8 bases of the junction left unmatched. Here the CDR3 reads CSARDQRGLGEQFF. CDR3 sequence (DNA): TGCAGTGCTAGAGACCAGCGGGGGCTTGGAGAGCAGTTCTTC.

V usage is TRBV20-1 and J usage is TRBJ2-3; tentative D call: TRBD1 (5 bases). V was pared by 5 bases and J by 1 base, with 7 bases between. CDR3 length: 12 residues. The V gene's germline CDR1 is DFQATT and CDR2 SNEGSKA (reference sequence). This CDR3 reads CSAGRGTDTQYF. As DNA, the CDR3 is TGCAGTGCTGGCAGGGGCACAGATACGCAGTATTTT.

Relative to its sample, this clonotype is medium-sized. The chain uses TRBV2 and TRBJ2-2, with 7 bases identical to TRBD2. The CDR3 covers 13 residues. With V trimmed by 8 bases and J by 0 bases, 0 bases remained unmatched. The germline gives CDR1 SNHLY, CDR2 FYNNEI. Here the CDR3 reads CASGRANTGELFF. The CDR3, as DNA: TGTGCCAGCGGGAGGGCGAACACCGGGGAGCTGTTTTTT.

The V and J genes are TRBV27 and TRBJ2-7; the D is unclear. Trimming took 3 bases from V and 1 from J, leaving 7 bases between them. The CDR3 sequence is 13 residues long. The germline gives CDR1 MNHEY, CDR2 SMNVEV (reference sequence). CDR3 sequence reads: CASSFGPSYEQYF. In DNA, the CDR3 is TGTGCCAGCAGTTTCGGGCCTTCCTACGAGCAGTACTTC.

This clonotype is labeled hyperexpanded. The chain is built from TRBV20-1 and TRBJ1-6; a weak D match, TRBD1 (5 bases). The ends were cut back, 1 base at V and 7 bases at J, with 11 bases in the middle. This CDR3 has 14 residues. Per the germline V gene, CDR1 is DFQATT and CDR2 is SNEGSKA (reference sequence). The CDR3 here is CSARAGLLNSPLHF. The CDR3 region has the DNA TGCAGTGCTAGAGCGGGGCTACTAAATTCACCCCTCCACTTT.

The chain recombines TRBV12-3 or TRBV12-4 with TRBJ2-2, with 9 bases matching TRBD1. This CDR3 contains 14 residues. V gave up 9 bases and J gave up 1 base; unmatched junction bases: 3. The CDR3 loop is CASTGGMNTGELFF. The DNA for the CDR3 is TGTGCCAGTACAGGGGGCATGAACACCGGGGAGCTGTTTTTT.